This note documents a single TCR beta chain sequence. In germline, CDR1 is MDHEN, CDR2 SYDVKM. This CDR3 has 15 residues. The V and J ends lost 1 base and 7 bases, in that order; junction bases with no gene match: 6. This sample was included in a study of shared T cell receptors in the human thymus. Assay: immunoSEQ multiplex PCR; the TCRdb copy retains only in-frame clones and omits some. Among 700,000 or so clones listed, 80% to 90% were seen once. These data also formed part of another study, on human thymus T cells. This second study says: It was from resections taken during corrective heart surgery that the thymus tissue came.

The V gene is TRBV28, the J gene TRBJ1-2, with TRBD1 identical over 10 bases. Specimen: thymocytes. The source is a girl under three years old with a congenital heart defect. In DNA form, the CDR3 reads TGTGCCAGCAGTTTATCCGGGACAGGGGATTTTGGCTACACCTTC. Translated: CASSLSGTGDFGYTF.